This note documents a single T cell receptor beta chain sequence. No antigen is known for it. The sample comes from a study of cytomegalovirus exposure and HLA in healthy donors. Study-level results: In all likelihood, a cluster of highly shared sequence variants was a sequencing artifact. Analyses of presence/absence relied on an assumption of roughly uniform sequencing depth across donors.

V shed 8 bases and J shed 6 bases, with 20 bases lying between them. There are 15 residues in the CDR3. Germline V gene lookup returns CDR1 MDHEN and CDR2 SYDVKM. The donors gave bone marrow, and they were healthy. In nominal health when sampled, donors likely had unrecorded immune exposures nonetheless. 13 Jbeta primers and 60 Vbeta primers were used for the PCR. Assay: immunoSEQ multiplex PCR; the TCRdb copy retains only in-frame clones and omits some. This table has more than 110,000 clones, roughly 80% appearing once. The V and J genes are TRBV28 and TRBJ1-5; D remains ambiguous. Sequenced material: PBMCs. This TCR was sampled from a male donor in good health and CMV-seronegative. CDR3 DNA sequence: TGTGCCAGCCTAGCGGGAGGTACTCAAAGTCAGCCCCAGCATTTT. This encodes CASLAGGTQSQPQHF.